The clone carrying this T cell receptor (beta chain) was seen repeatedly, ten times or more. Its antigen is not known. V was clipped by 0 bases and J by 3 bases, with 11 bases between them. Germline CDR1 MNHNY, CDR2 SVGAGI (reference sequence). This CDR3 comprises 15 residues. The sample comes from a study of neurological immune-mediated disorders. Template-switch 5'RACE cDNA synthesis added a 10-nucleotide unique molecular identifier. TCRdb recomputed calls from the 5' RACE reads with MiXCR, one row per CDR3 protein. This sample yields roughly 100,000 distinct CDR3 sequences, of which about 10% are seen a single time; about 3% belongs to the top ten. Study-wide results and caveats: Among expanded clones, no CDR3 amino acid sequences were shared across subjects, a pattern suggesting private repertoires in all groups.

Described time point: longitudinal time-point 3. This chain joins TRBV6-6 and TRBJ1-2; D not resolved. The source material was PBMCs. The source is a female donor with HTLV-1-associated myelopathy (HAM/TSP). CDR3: CASSYSDHPDYGYTF. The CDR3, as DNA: TGTGCCAGCAGTTACTCCGACCACCCCGACTATGGCTACACCTTC.